This TCR beta chain comes out of a study of CD8 T cells in Susac syndrome. The CDR3 loop spans 13 amino acids. Germline lookup yields CDR1 DFQATT and CDR2 SNEGSKA (reference sequence). V lost 5 bases, J lost 5 bases, and 16 bases lay in between. Random hexamers served to reverse transcribe about 0.5 to 1 ug RNA. Across 54 Vbeta and 13 Jbeta, immunoSEQ multiplex PCR amplified TCR beta CDR3. Using its own MiXCR run on the immunoSEQ multiplex PCR reads, TCRdb lists one record per CDR3 protein. The sample consists of 400,000 or so distinct CDR3 sequences, 75% to 90% of them appearing once. The study's findings and limits: It was acknowledged in the study that the number of individuals who were included in its TCR sequencing and HLA analysis was relatively small.

As regards this clonotype: Its specificity is not known.

The chain carries TRBV20-1 and TRBJ2-7; no firm D call. The clonotype originates from a human donor with multiple sclerosis. Input material: CD8+ T cells from PBMCs. The CDR3 coding sequence is TGCAGTGCTCAAATTCCGACCCAAGACGAGCAGTACTTC. Its protein product is CSAQIPTQDEQYF.